This T cell receptor beta chain appears in the sequencing data of a study of preoperative IRX-2 immunotherapy in early breast cancer. Measured with immunoSEQ multiplex PCR; TCRdb has only the in-frame clones, and not every one. This table holds under 40,000 clones, about 96% found once. V was shortened by 2 bases and J by 6 bases, with 13 bases between the two germline ends. Germline CDR1 reads SGHVS; CDR2 reads FQNEAQ. The CDR3 covers 14 residues. As to treatment: preoperative locoregional IRX-2 cytokine immunotherapy. Preoperative locoregional IRX-2 cytokine immunotherapy was tested in the phase Ib source study.

V gene TRBV7-8 combines with J gene TRBJ1-2, with D hard to call. This specimen was collected from a patient treated with IRX-2 immunotherapy. The source is a human donor with breast cancer. This chain's CDR3 is CASSLSQIRNGYTF. In DNA, the CDR3 is TGTGCCAGCAGCTTAAGCCAGATAAGGAATGGCTACACCTTC.